The present entry profiles one T cell receptor (beta chain) with its context. The sample holds other DNA sequences that translate to the same CDR3. This table comes from immunoSEQ multiplex PCR, and its TCRdb copy is limited to in-frame clones, with some not included. The sample contains around 1.5 million clones, 95% to 99% of which appear only once. The CDR3 has 16 amino acids. The germline V gene encodes CDR1 SGHAT and CDR2 FQNNGV. The trim removed 3 bases at V and 7 bases at J, leaving 8 bases unmatched. These data belong to a study of shared clonotypes between healthy human individuals. Overall study: A couple of female and a few male donors aged 18 to 49 were enrolled.

The TCR originated in a man aged 25 to 40 in good health. The specimen was naive CD4+ T cells sorted from blood. The subset: CD45RA+ positively selected. V and J are TRBV11-2 and TRBJ2-1; 11 nucleotides line up with TRBD1. This CDR3 is CASSFGQGARGNEQFF. CDR3 nucleotide sequence: TGTGCCAGCAGCTTTGGACAGGGGGCCAGAGGGAATGAGCAGTTCTTC.